Shown below are 4 T cell receptor beta chains from a single sample sequenced in a study of T-cell memory formation after mild COVID-19 (dated by TCRdb to the early 2020s). Library preparation employed 5' RACE. Data came from an Illumina NovaSeq 6000. Starting from the raw public reads, TCRdb applied fastp trimming at Q25, assembled clones with MiXCR and retained in-frame beta chains. For every CDR3 protein sequence, its rows merge into one entry that carries the most common genes and DNA. The sample records around 150,000 distinct CDR3 sequences, about 15% of which are singletons. The ten largest clones take up 13% to 15% of the sample. The sequenced sample consisted of PBMCs or a T cell subset sorted from them (not recorded which). The receptors originated from an adult woman who had mild COVID-19 (a few samples of this study predate the infection). The sample titles of this study are shuffled in the database, so cell type and time point are left out; the donor was told from shared clones.

This clonotype was seen a few times. V is TRBV7-8 and J is TRBJ2-5; 10 bases line up with TRBD1. The CDR3 spans 15 residues. V shed 2 bases, J shed 4 bases, and the junction held 4 bases outside the gene matches. CDR1 SGHVS and CDR2 FQNEAQ come from the germline V gene. The CDR3 spells CASSLRQGAGETQYF. Written as DNA, the CDR3 is TGTGCCAGCAGCTTAAGACAGGGGGCTGGAGAGACCCAGTACTTC.

This clonotype was observed a handful of times. The chain carries TRBV10-3 and TRBJ1-1; D not certain. Germline loops: CDR1 ENHRY, CDR2 SYGVKD. This CDR3 region has 13 residues. V dropped 10 bases and J dropped 1 base, with 13 bases sitting between them. This CDR3 reads CATGGQQNTEAFF. The CDR3 region has the DNA TGTGCCACGGGAGGCCAACAGAACACTGAAGCTTTCTTT.

This clonotype was observed many times. J is TRBJ2-1 and V is TRBV2, with 7 bases identical to TRBD2. The CDR3 totals 15 residues. Trimming took 3 bases from V and 9 from J; bases not matched to a gene: 11. CDR1 and CDR2 (germline): SNHLY, FYNNEI. CDR3 region: CASSDELMGEGEQFF. The DNA of the CDR3 is TGTGCCAGCAGTGACGAGCTAATGGGGGAGGGTGAGCAGTTCTTC.

The V call is TRBV6-2 or TRBV6-3, the J call TRBJ2-4, with 7 bases that match TRBD1. This CDR3 comprises 15 residues. CDR1 and CDR2 from the germline V gene are MNHEY and SVGEGT. The ends lost 0 bases at V and 8 bases at J; junction bases unmatched: 7. Written as DNA, the CDR3 is TGTGCCAGCAGTTACTCGGGGACAGAGGTCGACATTCAGTACTTC. This gives the protein CASSYSGTEVDIQYF.